The present T cell receptor (beta chain) was sequenced within a study of cytomegalovirus exposure and HLA in healthy donors. PCR amplification relied on 60 Vbeta primers (plus 13 Jbeta primers). The repertoire was sequenced with immunoSEQ multiplex PCR; TCRdb's copy has only in-frame clones and lacks some. The repertoire holds some 140,000 clones, with 70% to 80% as singletons. CDR1 is LGHNA and CDR2 is YNFKEQ in the germline V gene. This CDR3 spans 14 amino acids. The V end lost 3 bases, the J end lost 6 bases, and 15 bases lay between the germline ends. The sequenced sample was PBMCs. This clonotype originated in a woman between 50 and 59 years old in good health and CMV-seropositive. This chain links TRBV4-2 with TRBJ2-7; D may be TRBD1 (6 bases). The CDR3 DNA reads TGTGCCAGCAGCCAGAGGGACACCGAAACCGAGCAGTACTTC. Its protein is CASSQRDTETEQYF.